The present T cell receptor beta chain was sequenced within a study of cytomegalovirus exposure and HLA in healthy donors. Study-wide results and caveats: In a later analysis, a genetic analysis reported fewer productive-TCR N-insertions in an Asian-associated ancestry cluster than the cohort average. Investigators reported 150 to 200 TCR beta chains as tied to cytomegalovirus.

This clone turned up a few times. Its antigen is not known. The CDR3 runs to 13 residues. V was pared by 5 bases and J by 6 bases, with 12 bases between. CDR1 and CDR2 from the germline V gene are SGHVS and FQNEAQ. The PCR was carried out with 60 Vbeta primers and 13 Jbeta primers. Original processing notes: About 12 million of tens of millions of unique TCR beta chains were shared, per a later count. This table comes from immunoSEQ multiplex PCR, and its TCRdb copy is limited to in-frame clones, with some not included. V and J calls plus clone size are reproduced from that table; the DNA served to infer D and trimming. The sample comprises 150,000 or so clones, more than 60% of which are singletons, and more than 9% rests with the top ten.

The receptor was derived from a man aged 25 to 40 in good health and CMV-seropositive. Sequencing was done on a sample of PBMCs. The V and J genes are TRBV7-8 and TRBJ2-3; D ambiguous. DNA of the CDR3: TGTGCCAGCAGCAGCCCAAAACAGGATACGCAGTATTTT. Its protein product is CASSSPKQDTQYF.